This TCR beta chain was sequenced in a study of blood T cell repertoires in COVID-19. The assay was immunoSEQ multiplex PCR, and TCRdb's table has in-frame clones only and misses some. Of about 260,000 clones detected, around nine tenths appear once; the ten largest clones hold roughly 10%. Trimming took 6 bases from V and 9 from J; bases not matched to a gene: 4. Germline V gives CDR1 SNHLY, CDR2 FYNNEI. This CDR3 contains 11 residues. The chain has TRBV2 and TRBJ2-7, with 8 bases identical to TRBD1. Sequencing was performed on peripheral blood. The source of this sequence is a woman aged 25 to 39 with COVID-19, enrolled during active disease. The CDR3 DNA reads as TGTGCCAGCAGCGACACAGGGGGGCAGTACTTC. This gives the protein CASSDTGGQYF.